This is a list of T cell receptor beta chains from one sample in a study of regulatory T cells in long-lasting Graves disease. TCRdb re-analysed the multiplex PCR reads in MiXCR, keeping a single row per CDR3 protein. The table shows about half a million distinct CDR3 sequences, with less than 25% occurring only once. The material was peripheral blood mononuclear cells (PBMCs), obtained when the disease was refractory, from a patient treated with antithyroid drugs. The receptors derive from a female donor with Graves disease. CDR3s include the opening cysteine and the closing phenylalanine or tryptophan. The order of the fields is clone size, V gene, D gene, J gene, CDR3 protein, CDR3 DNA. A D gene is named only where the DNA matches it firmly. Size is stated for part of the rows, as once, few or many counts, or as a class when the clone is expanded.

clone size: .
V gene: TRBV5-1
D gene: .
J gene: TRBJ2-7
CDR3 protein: CASSLDASLFGLTYEQYF
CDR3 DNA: TGCGCCAGCAGCCTGGATGCTTCTCTTTTCGGTCTTACCTACGAGCAGTACTTC

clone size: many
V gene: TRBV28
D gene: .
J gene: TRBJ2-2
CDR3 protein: CASSPGDSGTGELFF
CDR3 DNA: TGTGCCAGCAGTCCAGGGGACTCGGGCACCGGGGAGCTGTTTTTT

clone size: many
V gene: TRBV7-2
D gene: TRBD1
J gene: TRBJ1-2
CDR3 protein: CASSTTGLGYGYTF
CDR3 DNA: TGTGCCAGCAGCACGACAGGGTTGGGCTATGGCTACACCTTC

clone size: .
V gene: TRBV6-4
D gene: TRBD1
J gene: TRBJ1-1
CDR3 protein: CASSSGTGSSEAFF
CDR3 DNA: TGTGCCAGCAGTTCCGGGACAGGCAGCTCTGAAGCTTTCTTT

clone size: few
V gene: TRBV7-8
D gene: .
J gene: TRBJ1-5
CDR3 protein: CASSPRWPGNQPQHF
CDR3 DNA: TGTGCCAGCAGCCCCAGGTGGCCGGGCAATCAGCCCCAGCATTTT

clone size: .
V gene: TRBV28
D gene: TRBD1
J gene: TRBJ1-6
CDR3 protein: CASSFDRGMWNSPLHF
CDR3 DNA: TGTGCCAGCAGTTTCGACAGGGGGATGTGGAATTCACCCCTCCACTTT

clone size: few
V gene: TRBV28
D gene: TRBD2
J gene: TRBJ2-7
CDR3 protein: CASRAPGLALGEQYF
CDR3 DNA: TGTGCCAGCAGAGCACCGGGACTAGCGCTAGGCGAGCAGTACTTC

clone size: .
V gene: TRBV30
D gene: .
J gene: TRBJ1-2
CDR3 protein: CALGRALYGYTF
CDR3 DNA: TGTGCCTTAGGTAGAGCCCTCTATGGCTACACCTTC

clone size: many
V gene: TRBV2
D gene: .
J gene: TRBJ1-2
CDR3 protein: CASSESGGGGYTF
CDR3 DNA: TGTGCCAGCAGTGAATCTGGGGGCGGAGGCTACACCTTC

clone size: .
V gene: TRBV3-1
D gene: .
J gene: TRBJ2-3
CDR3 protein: CASSQGGQASIEQYF
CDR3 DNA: TGTGCCAGCAGCCAGGGAGGACAGGCCTCCATTGAGCAGTATTTT

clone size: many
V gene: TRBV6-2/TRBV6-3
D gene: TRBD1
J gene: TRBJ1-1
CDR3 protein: CASRKTGATEAFF
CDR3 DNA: TGTGCCAGCAGAAAGACAGGGGCCACTGAAGCTTTCTTT

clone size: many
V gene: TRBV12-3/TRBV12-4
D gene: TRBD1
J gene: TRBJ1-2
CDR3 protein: CASSSRDRVYYGYTF
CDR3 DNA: TGTGCCAGCAGTTCAAGGGACAGGGTTTACTATGGCTACACCTTC

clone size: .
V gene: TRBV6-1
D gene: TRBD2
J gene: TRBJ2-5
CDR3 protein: CASSPPAGGATQYF
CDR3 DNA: TGTGCCAGCAGCCCCCCCGCGGGAGGAGCGACCCAGTACTTC

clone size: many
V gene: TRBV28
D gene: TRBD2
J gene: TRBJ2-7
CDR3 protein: CASSPPSGTLSYEQYF
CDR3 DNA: TGTGCCAGCAGTCCCCCTAGCGGTACACTCTCCTACGAGCAGTACTTC

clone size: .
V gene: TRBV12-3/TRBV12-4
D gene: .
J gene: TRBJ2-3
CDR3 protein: CASRPDSTDTQYF
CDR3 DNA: TGTGCCAGCAGACCCGACAGCACAGATACGCAGTATTTT

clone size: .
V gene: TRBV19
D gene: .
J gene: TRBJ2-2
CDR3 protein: CASSIDGTGELFF
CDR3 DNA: TGTGCCAGTAGTATCGACGGCACCGGGGAGCTGTTTTTT

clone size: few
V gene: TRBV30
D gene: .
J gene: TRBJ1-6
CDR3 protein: CAWSAQEASPLHF
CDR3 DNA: TGTGCCTGGAGCGCACAGGAGGCGTCACCCCTCCACTTT

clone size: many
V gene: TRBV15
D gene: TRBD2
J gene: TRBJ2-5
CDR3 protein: CATSAALAVQETQYF
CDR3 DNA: TGTGCCACCAGCGCCGCGCTAGCGGTACAAGAGACCCAGTACTTC

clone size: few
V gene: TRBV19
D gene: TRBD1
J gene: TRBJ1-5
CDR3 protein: CASTRGGQPQHF
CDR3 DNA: TGTGCCAGCACCAGGGGGGGTCAGCCCCAGCATTTT

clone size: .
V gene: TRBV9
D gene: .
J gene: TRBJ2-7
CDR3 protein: CASSPRGQHSYEQYF
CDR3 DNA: TGTGCCAGCAGCCCGCGTGGGCAGCACTCCTACGAGCAGTACTTC

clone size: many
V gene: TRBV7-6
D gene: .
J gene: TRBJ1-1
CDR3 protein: CASSATLNTEAFF
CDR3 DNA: TGTGCCAGCAGCGCGACACTGAACACTGAAGCTTTCTTT

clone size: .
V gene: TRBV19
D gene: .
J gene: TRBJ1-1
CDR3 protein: CASTLGVNTEAFF
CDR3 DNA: TGTGCCAGTACTCTTGGGGTGAACACTGAAGCTTTCTTT

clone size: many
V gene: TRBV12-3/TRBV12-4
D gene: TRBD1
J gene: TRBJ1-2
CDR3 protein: CASSPGTGGPSNYGYTF
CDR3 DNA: TGTGCCAGCAGTCCCGGGACAGGGGGCCCCTCTAACTATGGCTACACCTTC